This entry features one T cell receptor (beta chain) sequence. The data stem from a study of T-cell reconstitution after alpha-beta-depleted transplantation in children. As it was prepared, the TCRbeta library received unique molecular identifiers. Each CDR3 protein gets one entry after TCRdb re-called the PCR reads with MiXCR. Of 400,000 to 450,000 distinct CDR3 sequences in the sample, around two fifths were seen once. CDR3 size: 13 residues. In germline, CDR1 is DFQATT, CDR2 SNEGSKA (reference sequence). V was clipped by 5 bases and J by 2 bases, with 11 bases between them. The sample here was PBMCs, taken before TCRalphabeta/CD19-depleted stem cell transplant. This rearrangement joins TRBV20-1 to TRBJ2-3, with unresolved D. This receptor was obtained from a girl aged 2-10 years with aplastic anemia, due to receive a stem cell transplant. The CDR3 DNA reads as TGCAGTGCTCCACCCCGCCTCACAGATACGCAGTATTTT. This gives the protein CSAPPRLTDTQYF.